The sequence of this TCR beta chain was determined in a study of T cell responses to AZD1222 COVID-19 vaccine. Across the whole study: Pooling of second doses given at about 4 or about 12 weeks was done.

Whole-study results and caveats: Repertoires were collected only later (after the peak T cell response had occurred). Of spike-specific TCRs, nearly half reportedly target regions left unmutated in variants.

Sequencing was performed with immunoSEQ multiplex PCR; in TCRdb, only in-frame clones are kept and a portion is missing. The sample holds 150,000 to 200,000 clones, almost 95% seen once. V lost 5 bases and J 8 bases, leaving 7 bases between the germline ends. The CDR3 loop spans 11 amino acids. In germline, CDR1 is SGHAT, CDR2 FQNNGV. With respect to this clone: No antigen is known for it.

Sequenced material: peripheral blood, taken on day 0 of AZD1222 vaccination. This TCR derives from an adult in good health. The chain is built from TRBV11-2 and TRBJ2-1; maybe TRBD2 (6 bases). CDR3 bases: TGTGCCAGCAGCCGCGGGGATGAGCAGTTCTTC. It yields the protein CASSRGDEQFF.